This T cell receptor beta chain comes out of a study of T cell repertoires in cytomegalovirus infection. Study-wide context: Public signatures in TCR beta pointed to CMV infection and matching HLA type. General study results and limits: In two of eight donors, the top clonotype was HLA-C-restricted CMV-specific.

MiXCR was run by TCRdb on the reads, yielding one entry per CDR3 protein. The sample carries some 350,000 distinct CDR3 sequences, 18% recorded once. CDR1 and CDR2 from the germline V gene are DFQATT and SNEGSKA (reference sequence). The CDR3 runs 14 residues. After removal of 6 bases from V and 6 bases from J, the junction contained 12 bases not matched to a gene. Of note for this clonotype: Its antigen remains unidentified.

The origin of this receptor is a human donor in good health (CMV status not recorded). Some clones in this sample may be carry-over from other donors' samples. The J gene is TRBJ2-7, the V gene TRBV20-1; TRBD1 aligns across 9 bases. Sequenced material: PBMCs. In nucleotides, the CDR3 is TGCAGTGCCCAGAGTCGGGACAGGGCGGCCGAGCAGTACTTC. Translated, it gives CSAQSRDRAAEQYF.